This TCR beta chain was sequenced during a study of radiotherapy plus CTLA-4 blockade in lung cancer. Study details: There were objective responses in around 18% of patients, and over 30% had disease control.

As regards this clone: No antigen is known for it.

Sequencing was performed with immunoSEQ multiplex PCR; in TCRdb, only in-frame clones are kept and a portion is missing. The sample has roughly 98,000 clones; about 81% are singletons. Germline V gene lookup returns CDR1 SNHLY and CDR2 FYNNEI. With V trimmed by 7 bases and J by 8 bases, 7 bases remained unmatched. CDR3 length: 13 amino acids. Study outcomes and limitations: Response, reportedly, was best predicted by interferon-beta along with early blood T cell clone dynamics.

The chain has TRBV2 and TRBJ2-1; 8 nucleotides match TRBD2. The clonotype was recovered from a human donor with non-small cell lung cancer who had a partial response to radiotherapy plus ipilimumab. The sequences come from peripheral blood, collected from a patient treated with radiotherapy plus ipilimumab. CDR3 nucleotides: TGTGCCAGCAACAGCGGGAGTTGGGATGAGCAGTTCTTC. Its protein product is CASNSGSWDEQFF. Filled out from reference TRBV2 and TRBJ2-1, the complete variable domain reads EPEVTQTPSHQVTQMGQEVILRCVPISNHLYFYWYRQILGQKVEFLVSFYNNEISEKSEIFDDQFSVERPDGSNFTLKIRSTKLEDSAMYFCASNSGSWDEQFFGPGTRLTVL.